This T cell receptor (beta chain) was sequenced in a study of vaccination effects on CD4 cells after COVID-19. The authors isolated CD4+ T cells after 10 days of culture. A positive SARS-CoV-2 PCR test fell between March and December 2020. Two doses of BNT162b2 or mRNA-1273 vaccine were administered to participants. This table comes from immunoSEQ multiplex PCR, and its TCRdb copy is limited to in-frame clones, with some not included. Among some 46,000 clones listed, around 80% were seen once. The V and J ends lost 1 base and 1 base respectively, with 4 bases between them. Germline V gene lookup returns CDR1 SNHLY and CDR2 FYNNEI. CDR3 length: 13 residues. Concerning this clone: Its antigen is undetermined.

This receptor was taken from a human donor who had a prior SARS-CoV-2 infection. The J gene is TRBJ1-1, the V gene TRBV2; D remains unclear. The input for sequencing was CD4+ T cells from PBMCs cultured without peptide, taken after COVID-19 vaccination. The CDR3 loop reads CASSEDGNTEAFF. The CDR3 DNA reads TGTGCCAGCAGTGAAGACGGGAACACTGAAGCTTTCTTT.